Following are 23 T cell receptor beta chains from one sample sequenced in a study of blood T cell repertoires in COVID-19. Only in-frame clones appear in the TCRdb table, and some are missing; sequencing was by immunoSEQ multiplex PCR. The table has around 290,000 clones, roughly 90% seen once. Sequencing was done on a sample of peripheral blood. The receptors derive from a woman in her seventies with COVID-19, enrolled during active disease.

The chain uses TRBV5-1 and TRBJ1-2, with TRBD1 identical over 9 bases. With V trimmed by 4 bases and J by 6 bases, 10 bases remained unmatched. Germline V CDR1 and CDR2: SGHRS, YFSETQ. This CDR3 is 15 amino acids long. The CDR3 sequence is CASSPTGTGSHGYTF. For the CDR3, the DNA is TGCGCCAGCAGCCCGACCGGGACAGGGAGTCATGGCTACACCTTC.

V gene TRBV7-4 combines with J gene TRBJ2-7; D perhaps matches TRBD1 (6 bases). The CDR3 runs to 14 residues. CDR1 is SGHVT and CDR2 is SQSDAQ in the germline V gene. V was shortened by 3 bases and J by 3 bases, with 12 bases between the two germline ends. The CDR3: CASSFRTAIYEQYF. The CDR3 DNA reads as TGTGCCAGCAGCTTTAGGACAGCCATCTACGAGCAGTACTTC. Using reference TRBV7-4 and TRBJ2-7 for the parts outside the CDR3, the full variable domain is GAGVSQSPRYKVAKRGRDVALRCDSISGHVTLYWYRQTLGQGSEVLTYSQSDAQRDKSGRPSGRFSAERPERSVSTLKIQRTEQGDSAVYLCASSFRTAIYEQYFGPGTRLTVT.

This chain joins TRBV4-1 and TRBJ2-1; 9 positions agree with TRBD1. This CDR3 is 15 amino acids long. The germline gives CDR1 MGHRA, CDR2 YSYEKL. Trimming took 5 bases from V and 4 from J; bases not matched to a gene: 6. In DNA, the CDR3 is TGCGCCAGCAGCTCCCCGACAGGGGGATACAATGAGCAGTTCTTC. Amino acid sequence: CASSSPTGGYNEQFF.

The genes are TRBV19 and TRBJ2-1; no reliable D call. This CDR3 spans 13 amino acids. The ends were cut back, 0 bases at V and 6 bases at J, with 6 bases in the middle. Germline lookup yields CDR1 LNHDA and CDR2 SQIVND (reference sequence). CDR3 coding DNA: TGTGCCAGTAGTATAGAGACTGGCAATGAGCAGTTCTTC. This codes for CASSIETGNEQFF.

V usage is TRBV2 and J usage is TRBJ2-5, with D maybe TRBD1 (6 bases). The CDR3 runs 14 residues. CDR1 is SNHLY, CDR2 FYNNEI, per germline. Trimming removed 6 bases from V and 2 bases from J, with 13 bases in between. CDR3 region: CASSLEGGQETQYF. As DNA, the CDR3 is TGTGCCAGCAGCCTCGAAGGGGGACAAGAGACCCAGTACTTC. The variable domain in full, completed from reference TRBV2 and TRBJ2-5, reads EPEVTQTPSHQVTQMGQEVILRCVPISNHLYFYWYRQILGQKVEFLVSFYNNEISEKSEIFDDQFSVERPDGSNFTLKIRSTKLEDSAMYFCASSLEGGQETQYFGPGTRLLVL.

J is TRBJ1-1 and V is TRBV6-5; D gene unclear. Trimming shortened V by 1 base and J by 3 bases, and 9 bases separated the two germline ends. Germline CDR1 reads MNHEY; CDR2 reads SVGAGI. The CDR3 is made up of 14 amino acids. The CDR3 sequence is CASSYYAGDTEAFF. The CDR3 region has the DNA TGTGCCAGCAGTTACTATGCAGGCGACACTGAAGCTTTCTTT.

On this clone: The same CDR3 arises from other DNA sequences in this sample as well. The chain combines TRBV5-1 with TRBJ1-1, with 9 bases identical to TRBD1. Looked up from germline, CDR1 is SGHRS and CDR2 is YFSETQ. J lost 1 base, V lost 7 bases, and 2 bases had no gene match. This CDR3 is built from 13 residues. DNA of the CDR3: TGCGCCAGCGGGGACAGGGCGAACACTGAAGCTTTCTTT. Its translation: CASGDRANTEAFF.

The V call is TRBV4-3, the J call TRBJ1-4; D is perhaps TRBD1 (5 bases). The V gene lost 0 bases and the J gene lost 11 bases, with 19 bases spanning the gap. Germline V gene data show CDR1 as LGHNA and CDR2 as YSLEER. The length of the CDR3 is 16 residues. The CDR3, as DNA: TGCGCCAGCAGCCAAGATTGGGGCCCTGACCCCGATAAACTGTTTTTT. Translation gives CASSQDWGPDPDKLFF.

Only one count was recorded for this clone. The germline gene is not matched at one end of the junction; a read error may be the cause. V gene TRBV6-1 combines with J gene TRBJ1-2, with D tentatively TRBD1 (5 bases). Germline lookup yields CDR1 MNHNS and CDR2 SASEGT. CDR3 size: 15 residues. The CDR3 spells CASREGRGEGYGYTF. The CDR3 DNA is TGTGCCAGCAGGGAAGGGAGAGGGGAGGGCTATGGCTACACCTTC.

J is TRBJ1-5 and V is TRBV6-5; 8 nucleotides agree with TRBD1. Losses at the gene ends were 3 bases for V and 5 bases for J; bases not matched to a gene: 3. Per germline, CDR1 MNHEY and CDR2 SVGAGI. The CDR3 spans 14 residues. The CDR3 is CASSYGQGYQPQHF. CDR3 nucleotide sequence: TGTGCCAGCAGTTATGGACAGGGCTATCAGCCCCAGCATTTT.

V usage is TRBV7-9 and J usage is TRBJ1-6; no definite D call. Germline CDR1 is SEHNR and CDR2 is FQNEAQ (reference sequence). CDR3 length: 13 amino acids. Trimming shortened V by 1 base and J by 10 bases, and 8 bases separated the two germline ends. The CDR3 spells CASSLGSTSPLHF. In DNA, the CDR3 is TGTGCCAGCAGCTTAGGGAGCACCTCACCCCTCCACTTT.

This chain's CDR3 is CASSPVGGLGGCEQYF. CDR3 coding DNA: TGTGCCAGCAGCCCGGTTGGAGGGCTGGGAGGGTGCGAGCAGTACTTC. The chain couples TRBV21-1 to TRBJ2-7; the DNA was not compared with TRBD2, the D call given in the table. TRBV21-1 is deemed a pseudogene. The CDR3 sequence is 16 residues long.

The rearrangement uses TRBV2 and TRBJ2-7, with TRBD1 matching over 7 bases. The CDR3 is 11 residues long. The junction had 6 bases not matched to a gene; V was cut back by 10 bases and J by 6 bases. Germline V gene data show CDR1 as SNHLY and CDR2 as FYNNEI. The CDR3: CANLQGTEQYF. In DNA, the CDR3 is TGTGCCAACCTACAGGGGACCGAGCAGTACTTC.

The V call is TRBV28, the J call TRBJ2-7, with a weak D call TRBD1 (6 bases). The germline gives CDR1 MDHEN, CDR2 SYDVKM. V lost 3 bases and J 2 bases, leaving 11 bases between the germline ends. The CDR3 totals 14 residues. CDR3 residues: CASSFPRGAYEQYF. CDR3 bases: TGTGCCAGCAGTTTTCCCAGGGGCGCCTACGAGCAGTACTTC.

The genes are TRBV13 and TRBJ2-6; no definite D call. The germline V gene encodes CDR1 PRHDT and CDR2 FYEKMQ (reference sequence). The CDR3 runs 11 residues. With 10 bases removed from V and 6 bases from J, the gap between germline ends came to 7 bases. The CDR3: CAITEANVLTF. CDR3 bases: TGTGCCATTACAGAGGCCAACGTCCTGACTTTC.

The V gene is TRBV27, the J gene TRBJ1-2; D gene unclear. The germline V gene has CDR1 MNHEY and CDR2 SMNVEV (reference sequence). Trimming took off 4 bases at V and 6 bases at J, with 12 bases between the two ends. CDR3 length: 13 residues. For the CDR3, the DNA is TGTGCCAGCAGTTCCAGCGGGCGGGATGGCTACACCTTC. As protein: CASSSSGRDGYTF.

The chain is built from TRBV28 and TRBJ2-1; D possibly corresponds to TRBD1 (6 bases). Per germline, CDR1 MDHEN and CDR2 SYDVKM. Trimming shortened V by 5 bases and J by 9 bases, and 17 bases separated the two germline ends. This CDR3 has 14 amino acids. The chain's CDR3 is CASSKIAGVGEQFF. The CDR3 DNA reads as TGTGCCAGCAGTAAAATCGCAGGGGTTGGTGAGCAGTTCTTC. The variable domain in full, completed from reference TRBV28 and TRBJ2-1, reads DVKVTQSSRYLVKRTGEKVFLECVQDMDHENMFWYRQDPGLGLRLIYFSYDVKMKEKGDIPEGYSVSREKKERFSLILESASTNQTSMYLCASSKIAGVGEQFFGPGTRLTVL.

This chain joins TRBV28 and TRBJ2-5; TRBD2 matches 9 bases. Trimming cost V 10 bases and J 3 bases; bases outside gene matches: 6. Germline CDR1 is MDHEN and CDR2 is SYDVKM. CDR3 length: 13 residues. The CDR3 sequence is CATAGGQEETQYF. Here the CDR3 DNA reads TGTGCCACTGCGGGAGGGCAGGAAGAGACCCAGTACTTC.

The V gene is TRBV27, the J gene TRBJ1-5; D not certain. This CDR3 has 13 amino acids. Germline V CDR1 and CDR2: MNHEY, SMNVEV (reference sequence). The ends were cut back, 6 bases at V and 10 bases at J, with 16 bases in the middle. The CDR3 DNA reads as TGTGCCAGCAGCTTGGGCGCGATCAGCCCCCAGCATTTT. Its protein is CASSLGAISPQHF.

In this sample, this clone turned up once. The gene calls are TRBV6-5 and TRBJ1-4; no firm D call. Germline-derived CDR1 and CDR2 are MNHEY and SVGAGI. This CDR3 has 13 amino acids. V was shortened by 7 bases and J by 7 bases, with 13 bases between the two germline ends. DNA of the CDR3: TGTGCCAGCACTAGGGCACGGGGTGAAAAACTGTTTTTT. This codes for CASTRARGEKLFF.

The V gene is TRBV11-2, the J gene TRBJ1-2; 7 bases are shared with TRBD1. This CDR3 region has 16 residues. J was trimmed by 4 bases and V by 5 bases; bases with no gene match: 13. The V gene's germline CDR1 is SGHAT and CDR2 FQNNGV. The CDR3 loop reads CASSPPSQGFLYGYTF. CDR3 DNA: TGTGCCAGCAGCCCCCCGTCACAGGGGTTCCTCTATGGCTACACCTTC.

The chain joins TRBV7-9 to TRBJ1-6; 11 bases map to TRBD1. Germline CDR1 SEHNR, CDR2 FQNEAQ (reference sequence). Losses at the gene ends were 4 bases for V and 5 bases for J; bases not matched to a gene: 10. This CDR3 contains 18 residues. CDR3 DNA: TGTGCCAGCAGCTCAAGAAGGGGGACAGGGGGAGATAATTCACCCCTCCACTTT. Protein: CASSSRRGTGGDNSPLHF.

The chain carries TRBV9 and TRBJ2-7, with TRBD1 matching over 7 bases. Germline lookup yields CDR1 SGDLS and CDR2 YYNGEE. This CDR3 spans 14 amino acids. The V gene end was trimmed by 5 bases and the J gene end by 0 bases; junction bases not matched to a gene: 5. DNA for the CDR3: TGTGCCAGCAGTCACCGGGACAGCTCCTACGAGCAGTACTTC. As protein: CASSHRDSSYEQYF.